This T cell receptor beta chain appears in the sequencing data of a study of CD4 T cells in relation to SARS-CoV-2 and coronaviruses. Sequencing used immunoSEQ multiplex PCR; TCRdb keeps in-frame clones, though not all of them. The repertoire holds almost 30,000 clones, with approximately 80% as singletons. Of note for this clone: Its antigen is as yet unknown. This specimen includes other DNA sequences encoding the same CDR3.

The CDR3 is made up of 15 amino acids. V was pared by 3 bases and J by 2 bases, with 1 base of the junction left unmatched. CDR1 is LGHDT and CDR2 is YNNKEL in the germline V gene (reference sequence). CD4+ T cells from unexposed donors were obtained before the COVID-19 pandemic (2011-2018). The cells were cultured for about 10 days before CD4+ T cells were isolated. Testing used SARS-CoV-2 S/N and four cold-coronavirus spikes on unexposed-donor CD4+ T cells, cells permitting. Sequencing used CD4+ T cells from PBMCs, cultured in vitro. The TCR originated in a human donor in good health. The V call is TRBV3-1 (or the pseudogene TRBV3-2), the J call TRBJ1-5; 10 bases are shared with TRBD1. The chain's CDR3 is CASSQTGGGNQPQHF. CDR3 coding DNA: TGTGCCAGCAGCCAGACAGGGGGCGGCAATCAGCCCCAGCATTTT.